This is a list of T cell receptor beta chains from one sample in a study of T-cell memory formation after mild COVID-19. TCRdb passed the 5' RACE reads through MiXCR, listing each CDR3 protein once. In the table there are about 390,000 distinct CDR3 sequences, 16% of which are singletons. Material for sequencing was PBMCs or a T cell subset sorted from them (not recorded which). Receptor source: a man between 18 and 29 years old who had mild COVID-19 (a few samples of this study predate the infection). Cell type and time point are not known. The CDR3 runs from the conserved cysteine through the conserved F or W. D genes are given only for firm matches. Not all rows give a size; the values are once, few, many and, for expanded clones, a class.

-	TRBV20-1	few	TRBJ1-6	TGCAGTGCAGGGGTTTATAATTCACCCCTCCACTTT	CSAGVYNSPLHF
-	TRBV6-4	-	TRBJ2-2	TGTGCCAGCCGAGTAGAGCCAGGGAGAGCCGGGGAGCTGTTTTTT	CASRVEPGRAGELFF
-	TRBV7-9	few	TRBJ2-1	TGTGCCAGCATCCTCCCGGACAGCTACAATGAGCAGTTCTTC	CASILPDSYNEQFF
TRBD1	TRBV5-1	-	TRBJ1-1	TGCGCCAGCAGCTCCCAGGGGGCGGGGAGCACTGAAGCTTTCTTT	CASSSQGAGSTEAFF
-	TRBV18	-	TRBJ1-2	TGTGCCAGCTCACCACCAATGGGGCCTCAAGGGGACTATGGCTACACCTTC	CASSPPMGPQGDYGYTF
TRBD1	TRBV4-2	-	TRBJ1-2	TGTGCCAGCAGCCAGGGAGGACAGGGAGAATATGGCTACACCTTC	CASSQGGQGEYGYTF
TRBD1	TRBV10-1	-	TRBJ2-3	TGCGCCAGCAGTGAGTCGAAGGACAGGGAAACAGATACGCAGTATTTT	CASSESKDRETDTQYF
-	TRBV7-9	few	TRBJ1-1	TGTGCCAGCAGCCACCGGGACACTGAAGCTTTCTTT	CASSHRDTEAFF
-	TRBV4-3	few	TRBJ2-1	TGCGCCAGCAGCCTTAACGGGGGCACCTACAATGAGCAGTTCTTC	CASSLNGGTYNEQFF
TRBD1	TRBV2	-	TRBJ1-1	TGTGCCAGCACCAAGACAGGGGGCAGGACTGAAGCTTTCTTT	CASTKTGGRTEAFF
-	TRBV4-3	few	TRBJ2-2	TGCGCCAGCAGCAAGACGGTTGCCGCGAACACCGGGGAGCTGTTTTTT	CASSKTVAANTGELFF
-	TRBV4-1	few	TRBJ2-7	TGCGCCAGCAGCCAGATAGAGGAGGGGGCGGCTCTCGAGCAGTACTTC	CASSQIEEGAALEQYF
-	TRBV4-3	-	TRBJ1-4	TGCGCCAGCAGCCAAGATAGGGGGGGTGAAAAACTGTTTTTT	CASSQDRGGEKLFF
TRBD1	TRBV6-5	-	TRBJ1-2	TGTGCCAGCATTCAACCCGGGACAGGGGGCGATGGCTACACCTTC	CASIQPGTGGDGYTF